This passage covers 14 T cell receptor beta chains from one sample sequenced in a study of blood T cells in healthy people across ages. Using a J-beta primer mix together with a sample-barcoded 5' primer, a second PCR was run for roughly 7 to 12 cycles. One entry per CDR3 protein, called by TCRdb with MiXCR from the 5' RACE reads. This table has 550,000 to 750,000 distinct CDR3 sequences, under 25% appearing once. The sequenced sample consisted of blood. All receptors derive from a man between 70 and 80 years old in good health.

The sample holds one count of this clonotype. This sequence joins TRBV4-1 and TRBJ1-2, with D possibly being TRBD1 (5 bases). V lost 0 bases to trimming and J lost 2 bases, with 10 bases between them. Germline V gene lookup returns CDR1 MGHRA and CDR2 YSYEKL. This CDR3 comprises 15 residues. CDR3 sequence (DNA): TGCGCCAGCAGCCAAGAAGGGGAGGTCAACTATGGCTACACCTTC. Translation: CASSQEGEVNYGYTF.

This clonotype was detected a few times. The chain is built from TRBV5-1 and TRBJ2-1; 8 bases map to TRBD2. The trim removed 3 bases at V and 7 bases at J, leaving 3 bases unmatched. The CDR3 totals 13 residues. Germline V gene data show CDR1 as SGHRS and CDR2 as YFSETQ. The CDR3 coding sequence is TGCGCCAGCAGCTACGGACTAGCAAATGAGCAGTTCTTC. Translation gives CASSYGLANEQFF. Full variable domain (missing parts from reference TRBV5-1 and TRBJ2-1): KAGVTQTPRYLIKTRGQQVTLSCSPISGHRSVSWYQQTPGQGLQFLFEYFSETQRNKGNFPGRFSGRQFSNSRSEMNVSTLELGDSALYLCASSYGLANEQFFGPGTRLTVL.

A note on this clonotype: This may arise from a read error, as a much more abundant clone is one base away. The gene calls are TRBV20-1 and TRBJ2-7; maybe TRBD2 (6 bases). This CDR3 has 12 amino acids. Per the germline V gene, CDR1 is DFQATT and CDR2 is SNEGSKA (reference sequence). In DNA form, the CDR3 reads TGCAGTGCTCCCGGACTATCCTACGGGCAGTACTTC. This translates into CSAPGLSYGQYF.

This clonotype was recorded a few times. The chain has TRBV20-1 and TRBJ1-2; TRBD1 is a possible D gene (6 bases). Trimming took 6 bases from V and 0 from J, leaving 11 bases between them. Germline loops: CDR1 DFQATT, CDR2 SNEGSKA (reference sequence). The CDR3 runs to 13 residues. The CDR3 is CSAADRTNYGYTF. DNA for the CDR3: TGCAGTGCAGCCGACAGGACTAACTATGGCTACACCTTC.

Regarding this clonotype: One end of the junction fails to match germline, which may point to a read error. The chain recombines TRBV5-1 with TRBJ2-5, with TRBD2 matching over 7 bases. The last part of the DNA fits TRBJ2-1 better; the J call may be wrong. This CDR3 has 16 residues. Germline CDR1 is SGHRS and CDR2 is YFSETQ. The CDR3 spells CAGSLEPGGPYNEQFF. DNA of the CDR3: TGCGCCGGCAGCTTGGAGCCGGGAGGCCCCTACAATGAGCAGTTCTTC.

Concerning this clonotype itself: One junction end does not reproduce the germline sequence, and a read error may be involved. The chain links TRBV5-1 to TRBJ1-1, with D perhaps TRBD1 (5 bases). This CDR3 is 15 amino acids long. From germline, CDR1 is SGHRS and CDR2 YFSETQ. CDR3 DNA: TGCGTCAGCAGCTCGTCGGGACCTCCGAACACTGAAGCTTTCTTT. Translating gives CVSSSSGPPNTEAFF.

The genes are TRBV3-1 and TRBJ2-3; D uncertain. This CDR3 is built from 14 residues. V was pared by 2 bases and J by 0 bases, with 6 bases between. Per germline, CDR1 LGHDT and CDR2 YNNKEL (reference sequence). Here the CDR3 reads CASSQWASTDTQYF. The CDR3 DNA follows: TGTGCCAGCAGCCAATGGGCTAGCACAGATACGCAGTATTTT.

The chain carries TRBV7-2 and TRBJ1-4; D not certain. CDR1 and CDR2 (germline): SGHTA, FQGNSA. CDR3 length: 15 residues. V was trimmed by 1 base and J by 2 bases, leaving 8 bases between them. Here the CDR3 DNA reads TGTGCCAGCAGCTTAGGGGGTTTGACTAATGAAAAACTGTTTTTT. This sequence encodes CASSLGGLTNEKLFF.

This clonotype was counted only a few times. This chain uses TRBV10-3 with TRBJ2-5; D is unclear. Trimming shortened V by 2 bases and J by 5 bases, and 6 bases separated the two germline ends. Germline V lookup: CDR1 ENHRY, CDR2 SYGVKD. The CDR3 totals 12 residues. The CDR3 protein is CAISERRETQYF. For the CDR3, the DNA is TGTGCCATCAGTGAGCGGCGGGAGACCCAGTACTTC.

This clonotype was seen more than once but under ten times. This rearrangement joins TRBV20-1 to TRBJ1-5; 11 bases are a match to TRBD1. The CDR3 loop spans 14 amino acids. V dropped 6 bases and J dropped 6; count of bases not matched to a gene: 7. Germline V gene lookup returns CDR1 DFQATT and CDR2 SNEGSKA (reference sequence). CDR3 bases: TGCAGTGCCTGGACAGGGGGCGCAGGTCAGCCCCAGCATTTT. As protein: CSAWTGGAGQPQHF.

The chain is built from TRBV29-1 and TRBJ1-1, with a weak D call TRBD1 (5 bases). V was pared by 5 bases and J by 4 bases, with 14 bases between. The CDR3 totals 13 residues. From germline, CDR1 is SQVTM and CDR2 ANQGSEA. CDR3 DNA sequence: TGCAGCGTTAGGGACGGCGGGGGCACTGAAGCTTTCTTT. It translates to CSVRDGGGTEAFF.

This clonotype was seen ten or more times. This chain links TRBV3-1 with TRBJ2-1; possibly TRBD2 for D (5 bases). In germline, CDR1 is LGHDT, CDR2 YNNKEL (reference sequence). The CDR3 runs 17 residues. The V and J ends lost 1 base and 3 bases respectively, with 16 bases between them. The CDR3 is CASSQGGWRWDYNEQFF. In DNA form, the CDR3 reads TGTGCCAGCAGCCAAGGAGGATGGAGGTGGGACTACAATGAGCAGTTCTTC.

About this clonotype itself: A junction end diverges from the germline sequence, so it may reflect a read error. The rearrangement uses TRBV29-1 and TRBJ2-3; D might be TRBD1 or TRBD2, each matching 5 bases. The CDR3 is 15 residues long. Germline assignment: CDR1 SQVTM and CDR2 ANQGSEA. The CDR3 region is CSVEDRQPSTDAQYF. Here the CDR3 DNA reads TGCAGCGTTGAGGATAGACAGCCTAGCACAGATGCGCAGTATTTT.

The genes are TRBV6-6 and TRBJ2-3; D is uncertain. The CDR3 totals 15 residues. Germline assignment: CDR1 MNHNY and CDR2 SVGAGI (reference sequence). V was clipped by 6 bases and J by 2 bases, with 15 bases between them. CDR3 bases: TGTGCCAGCAGCCCCCCATCACGGTCCACAGATACGCAGTATTTT. Its translation: CASSPPSRSTDTQYF.